Detailed here is one TCR beta chain. Antigen unknown. This specimen comes from a study of PD-1 blockade in classical Hodgkin lymphoma. Study details: Every 2 weeks, patients had 3 mg/kg nivolumab intravenously.

V was cut by 2 bases and J by 5 bases, with 9 bases left in between. The CDR3 runs to 13 residues. CDR1 MGHRA and CDR2 YSYEKL come from the germline V gene. The table came from immunoSEQ multiplex PCR; TCRdb's copy has only in-frame clones and leaves some out. This table holds approximately 100,000 clones, 65% to 85% found once. Study-level points and caveats: Before treatment, TCR diversity in newly diagnosed patients was reportedly lower than in healthy donors. Complete responders' diversity at baseline resembled that of newly diagnosed patients.

Time point here: cycle 4 day 1 (C4D1), after about 6 weeks of nivolumab. Relapses following autologous stem cell transplantation were seen in all patients, with brentuximab vedotin exposure varying. When best responses were assessed, they were complete response, partial response or progressive disease. The chain uses TRBV4-1 and TRBJ1-2; the D gene is possibly TRBD1 (6 bases). Here the sequenced sample was peripheral blood mononuclear cells (PBMCs), taken before the fourth cycle of nivolumab. This clonotype was sampled from a human donor with classical Hodgkin lymphoma. The CDR3 nucleotides read TGCGCCAGCAGCCAACCCACAGGGTATGGCTACACCTTC. Protein: CASSQPTGYGYTF.